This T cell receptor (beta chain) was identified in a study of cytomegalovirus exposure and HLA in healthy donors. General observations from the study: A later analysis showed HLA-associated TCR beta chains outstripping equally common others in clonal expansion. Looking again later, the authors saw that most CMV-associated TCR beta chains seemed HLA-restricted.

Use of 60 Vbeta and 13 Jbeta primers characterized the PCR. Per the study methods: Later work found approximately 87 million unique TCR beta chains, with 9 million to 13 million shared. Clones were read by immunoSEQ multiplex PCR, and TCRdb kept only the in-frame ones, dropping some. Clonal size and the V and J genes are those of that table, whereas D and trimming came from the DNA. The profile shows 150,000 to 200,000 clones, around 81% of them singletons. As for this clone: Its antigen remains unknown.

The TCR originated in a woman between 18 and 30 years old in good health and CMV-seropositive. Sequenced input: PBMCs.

CDR3 sequence reads: CAGGLPNTGELFF. The CDR3 DNA is TGTGCCGGCGGACTACCGAACACCGGGGAGCTGTTTTTT. The chain combines TRBV2 with TRBJ2-2; D is perhaps TRBD2 (6 bases). CDR3 length equals 13 residues. Germline V CDR1 and CDR2: SNHLY, FYNNEI. V lost 11 bases to trimming and J lost 0 bases, with 10 bases between them.